The source of this T cell receptor beta chain is a study of neoadjuvant nivolumab and ipilimumab in lung cancer. Study results and caveats: Only a small number of samples underwent TCR sequencing.

With regard to this clone: Its antigen is unknown.

The protocol was immunoSEQ multiplex PCR, while the TCRdb copy is restricted to in-frame clones and leaves out a portion. The profile shows under 3,500 clones, about 90% of them singletons. The V end lost 6 bases, the J end lost 2 bases, and 13 bases lay between the germline ends. The CDR3 has 13 residues. From germline, CDR1 is SQVTM and CDR2 ANQGSEA. The clonotype originates from an adult with non-small cell lung cancer. The chain recombines TRBV29-1 with TRBJ1-1; no clear D gene. The sequences come from tumor tissue, collected after neoadjuvant nivolumab, alone or with ipilimumab, at or shortly before surgery. CDR3 in amino acids: CSVRDVGNTEAFF. CDR3 DNA sequence: TGCAGCGTGAGAGACGTTGGCAACACTGAAGCTTTCTTT.